The rows below give T cell receptor beta chains drawn from one sample of a study of blood T cells in healthy people across ages. TCRdb reprocessed the 5' RACE reads via MiXCR and lists one record per CDR3 protein. The sample carries about 970,000 distinct CDR3 sequences, about 51% recorded once. The sequenced material came from blood. These TCRs come from a woman aged 60-75 years in good health. CDR3s include the opening cysteine and the closing phenylalanine or tryptophan. A D gene is named only where the DNA matches it firmly. Rows give clone size only sometimes, using once, few, many, or a class for an expanded clone.

j_call | clone_size | v_call | d_call | cdr3_nt | cdr3_aa
TRBJ2-1 | . | TRBV29-1 | . | TGCAGTCAGGGTGTAGGGTCCTACAATGAGCAGTTCTTC | CSQGVGSYNEQFF
TRBJ2-1 | . | TRBV14 | . | TGTGCCAGCAGCCAAGATGTGGGGAGTTGGAATGAGCAGTTCTTC | CASSQDVGSWNEQFF
TRBJ2-1 | . | TRBV20-1 | . | TGCAGTGCTAGACATAGCGGATACTCCAATGAGCAGTTCTTC | CSARHSGYSNEQFF
TRBJ2-1 | . | TRBV15 | . | TGTGCCACCAGCAAGGGGGGCAGCTCCTACAATGAGCAGTTCTTC | CATSKGGSSYNEQFF
TRBJ2-7 | . | TRBV20-1 | . | TGCACCAACGGGGCAGAGTACTACGAGCAGTACTTC | CTNGAEYYEQYF
TRBJ2-7 | few | TRBV6-2/TRBV6-3 | TRBD1 | TGTGCCAGCAGTTACTCCAGACAGGGAAGAAACTACGAGCAGTACTTC | CASSYSRQGRNYEQYF
TRBJ2-7 | . | TRBV5-1 | TRBD2 | TGCGCCAGCAGCATCGGGACTAGCGGGAGAGGGTACGAGCAGTACTTC | CASSIGTSGRGYEQYF
TRBJ2-1 | . | TRBV30 | TRBD1 | TGTGCCTGGGGACAGGGGGGCAATGAGCAGTTCTTC | CAWGQGGNEQFF
TRBJ2-1 | . | TRBV28 | TRBD2 | TGTGCCAGCAGTTTAGCAGCGGGAGGTAACAATGAGCAGTTCTTC | CASSLAAGGNNEQFF
TRBJ2-1 | . | TRBV4-2 | . | TGTGCCAGCAGCCGAATGGACAGGGACTACAACGAGCAGTTCTTC | CASSRMDRDYNEQFF